Below, one T cell receptor (beta chain) is given with its context. Its antigen remains unknown. This sample is drawn from a study of CD8 T cells in Susac syndrome. Study-level findings and limits: The study recognized that the number of individuals in its TCR sequencing and HLA analysis was relatively small.

Germline CDR1 SGDLS, CDR2 YYNGEE. Trimming shortened V by 1 base and J by 2 bases, and 9 bases separated the two germline ends. CDR3 length: 14 residues. RNA was extracted with the RNeasy kit, and a quantity of roughly 0.5 to 1 ug was reverse transcribed using random hexamers. Amplification of TCR beta CDR3 spanned 54 Vbeta and 13 Jbeta via immunoSEQ multiplex PCR. Using its own MiXCR run on the immunoSEQ multiplex PCR reads, TCRdb lists one record per CDR3 protein. The sample holds 200,000 or so distinct CDR3 sequences, nearly 95% seen once. In blood CD8+ and CD4+ T cells, TCR beta underwent sequencing. TEMRA cells were enriched by FACS, while CD8+ and CD4+ T cells were obtained through a negative isolation that was performed magnetically.

The J gene is TRBJ1-1, the V gene TRBV9; D remains unclear. The source material was CD4+ T cells from PBMCs. The receptor was derived from a human donor with multiple sclerosis. The CDR3 coding sequence is TGTGCCAGCAGCGTATTATCCCGAAACACTGAAGCTTTCTTT. It translates to CASSVLSRNTEAFF.